This TCR beta chain was observed in a study of T-cell memory formation after mild COVID-19. General study findings and limits: Pre-infection memory already had some responding clones, implying cross-reactive memory joined.

From the 5' RACE reads, TCRdb called clonotypes with MiXCR, one entry per CDR3 protein. This table has some 54,000 distinct CDR3 sequences, approximately 9.5% appearing once. This clonotype is medium-sized in the sample. Its antigen is unidentified. The sequencing input was PBMCs or a T cell subset sorted from them (not recorded which). The TCR originated in a man aged 18 to 30 who had mild COVID-19 (a few samples of this study predate the infection). Cell type and time point are not known.

As DNA, the CDR3 is TGTGCCAGCAGCCCGCTGGGATGGATGAATACGCAGTATTTT. Amino acids: CASSPLGWMNTQYF. The J gene is TRBJ2-3, the V gene TRBV7-3; no clear D. The CDR3 extends over 14 amino acids. V was trimmed by 5 bases and J by 7 bases, leaving 16 bases between them. Germline loops: CDR1 SGHTA, CDR2 FQGTGA.